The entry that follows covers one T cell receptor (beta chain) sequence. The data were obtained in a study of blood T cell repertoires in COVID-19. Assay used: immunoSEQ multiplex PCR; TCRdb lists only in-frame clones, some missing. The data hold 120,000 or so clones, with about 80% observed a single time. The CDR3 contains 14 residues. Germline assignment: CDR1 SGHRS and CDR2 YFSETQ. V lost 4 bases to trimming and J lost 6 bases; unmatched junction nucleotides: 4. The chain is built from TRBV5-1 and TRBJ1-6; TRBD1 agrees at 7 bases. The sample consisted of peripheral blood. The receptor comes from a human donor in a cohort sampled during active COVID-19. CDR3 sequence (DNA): TGCGCCAGCAGCACGGGACAGACTAATTCACCCCTCCACTTT. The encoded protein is CASSTGQTNSPLHF.